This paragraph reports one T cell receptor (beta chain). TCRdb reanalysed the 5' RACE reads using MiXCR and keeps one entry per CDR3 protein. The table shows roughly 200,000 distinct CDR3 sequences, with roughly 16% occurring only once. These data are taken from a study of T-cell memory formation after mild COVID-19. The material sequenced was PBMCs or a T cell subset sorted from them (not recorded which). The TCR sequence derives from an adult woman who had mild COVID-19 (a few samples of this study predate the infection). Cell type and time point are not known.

CDR3 protein: CASSRGQGEGNQPQHF. CDR3 sequence (DNA): TGTGCCAGCAGTCGTGGACAGGGAGAAGGCAATCAGCCCCAGCATTTT. The chain joins TRBV12-3 or TRBV12-4 to TRBJ1-5; TRBD1 matches at 8 bases. The CDR3 is 16 amino acids. V was clipped by 5 bases and J by 2 bases; unmatched bases: 8.